The 3 T cell receptor beta chains in this list originate from one sample, sequenced in a study of response to subunit inactivated influenza vaccine. TCRdb redid the calling of the RT-PCR reads with MiXCR, one entry per CDR3 protein. The sample shows over 650,000 distinct CDR3 sequences, approximately 17% of them seen only once. The source was PBMCs from blood, collected roughly 5 days after vaccination. These receptors were collected from a man aged 50 to 59 who received an inactivated influenza vaccine.

Of note for this clonotype: Germline is not matched at one junction end, which may reflect a read error. The V call is TRBV15, the J call TRBJ1-6, with D possibly being TRBD1 (5 bases). The CDR3 spans 15 residues. Germline CDR1 LNHNV, CDR2 YYDKDF (reference sequence). CDR3 sequence: CATSSRDSNNSPLHF. CDR3 coding DNA: TGTGCCACCAGCAGCCGGGACTCCAATAATTCACCCCTCCACTTT. The full variable domain, its missing parts supplied by reference TRBV15 and TRBJ1-6, is DAMVIQNPRYQVTQFGKPVTLSCSQTLNHNVMYWYQQKSSQAPKLLFHYYDKDFNNEADTPDNFQSRRPNTSFCFLDIRSPGLGDTAMYLCATSSRDSNNSPLHFGNGTRLTVT.

CDR3 region: CASRPELAGTSYEQYF. The CDR3 DNA reads as TGTGCCAGCAGGCCAGAGCTAGCGGGAACCTCCTACGAGCAGTACTTC. This chain connects TRBV6-1 to TRBJ2-7, with 9 bases that match TRBD2. V lost 6 bases and J lost 0; bases outside the gene matches: 9. This CDR3 region has 16 residues. Germline CDR1 MNHNS, CDR2 SASEGT.

This chain links TRBV3-1 with TRBJ2-1; 13 bases line up with TRBD2. Looked up from germline, CDR1 is LGHDT and CDR2 is YNNKEL (reference sequence). The CDR3 extends over 15 amino acids. The ends lost 4 bases at V and 12 bases at J; junction bases unmatched: 9. In DNA, the CDR3 is TGTGCCAGCAGCCCAGATACTAGCGGGGGGGCACGGCAGTTCTTC. Protein product: CASSPDTSGGARQFF.